This T cell receptor beta chain was sequenced for a study of cytomegalovirus exposure and HLA in healthy donors. CDR1 is LNHDA, CDR2 SQIVND, per germline (reference sequence). Unmatched junction bases numbered 13, after V lost 9 bases and J lost 7 bases. CDR3 length: 14 residues. Whole-study results and caveats: The CMV antigen specificity of three CMV-associated chains was confirmed through in vitro analysis. Researchers left out some V segments, among them TRBV6-2 and TRBV6-3, as indistinguishable. Several of the most significant clusters appeared linked to common viral pathogens, based on a later analysis. Later on, analysis showed that most CMV-associated TCR beta chains appeared to be HLA-restricted.

PCR involved 60 Vbeta and 13 Jbeta primers. The assay was immunoSEQ multiplex PCR, and TCRdb's table has in-frame clones only and misses some. The profile shows around 160,000 clones, about 75% of them singletons. In the case of this clone: Its antigen is currently unknown.

Sequencing was carried out using PBMCs. The chain links TRBV19 to TRBJ1-1; 8 bases are shared with TRBD1. This TCR was sampled from a man aged 50 to 60 in good health and CMV-seropositive. CDR3 DNA sequence: TGTGCCAGCACTTTCGACAGGGGTGGAATTGAAGCTTTCTTT. This encodes CASTFDRGGIEAFF. The variable domain in full, completed from reference TRBV19 and TRBJ1-1, reads DGGITQSPKYLFRKEGQNVTLSCEQNLNHDAMYWYRQDPGQGLRLIYYSQIVNDFQKGDIAEGYSVSREKKESFPLTVTSAQKNPTAFYLCASTFDRGGIEAFFGQGTRLTVV.